Below, 7 T cell receptor beta chains from the same sample are listed, as sequenced in a study of T cell clusters in autoimmune cytopenias. TRB was amplified by touch-down multiplex PCR, primer pools A and B combined. TCRdb re-called the multiplex PCR reads; every CDR3 protein appears as one record, without DNA. The table for this sample gives just under 3,000 distinct CDR3 sequences. TRB was amplified from about 260 ng of peripheral blood genomic DNA per sample. These same data were also listed under a study on T cell repertoires in aging, cancer and after chemotherapy.

Sequencing was carried out using peripheral blood. The receptors stem from a human donor in good health.

This clonotype shows up as large by frequency. The chain recombines TRBV29-1 with TRBJ1-3. The CDR3 is 14 residues long. Per the germline V gene, CDR1 is SQVTM and CDR2 is ANQGSEA. The CDR3 here is CSVDPEGTGNTIYF. Complete variable domain (other parts from reference TRBV29-1 and TRBJ1-3): SAVISQKPSRDICQRGTSLTIQCQVDSQVTMMFWYRQQPGQSLTLIATANQGSEATYESGFVIDKFPISRPNLTFSTLTVSNMSPEDSSIYLCSVDPEGTGNTIYFGEGSWLTVV.

By frequency, this clonotype is medium-sized. The V call is TRBV13, the J call TRBJ2-7. CDR3 length equals 13 residues. Germline values: CDR1 PRHDT, CDR2 FYEKMQ (reference sequence). The CDR3 is CASSAGRYYEQYF.

This clonotype is deemed medium-sized by its frequency. The chain couples TRBV19 to TRBJ2-6; TCRdb's assignment of TRBD2 cannot be checked, as there is no DNA. Per the germline V gene, CDR1 is LNHDA and CDR2 is SQIVND (reference sequence). CDR3 size: 18 residues. CDR3 loop: CASSKQGALRSGANVLTF.

Judged by frequency, this clonotype is medium-sized. The CDR3: CSVDPGGTSGQETQYF. The chain combines TRBV29-1 with TRBJ2-5; the D gene TCRdb calls, TRBD2, cannot be checked with no DNA. Germline CDR1 reads SQVTM; CDR2 reads ANQGSEA. The CDR3 has 16 amino acids. The full variable domain, with the rest looked up from reference TRBV29-1 and TRBJ2-5, is SAVISQKPSRDICQRGTSLTIQCQVDSQVTMMFWYRQQPGQSLTLIATANQGSEATYESGFVIDKFPISRPNLTFSTLTVSNMSPEDSSIYLCSVDPGGTSGQETQYFGPGTRLLVL.

Frequency places this clonotype as medium-sized. The rearrangement links TRBV27 to TRBJ2-7; the TRBD1 assignment by TCRdb is unverifiable without DNA. Germline CDR1 and CDR2: MNHEY and SMNVEV (reference sequence). The CDR3 totals 15 residues. The CDR3 is CASSSGGAAGYEQYF.

The chain is built from TRBV5-1 and TRBJ2-3; with no DNA, the TCRdb D assignment of TRBD2 cannot be verified. This CDR3 region has 22 residues. Germline V gives CDR1 SGHRS, CDR2 YFSETQ. CDR3 sequence reads: CASSLPRVPPSGGETSTDTQYF.

By frequency, this clonotype registers medium-sized. This rearrangement joins TRBV20-1 to TRBJ2-3; the D call of TRBD1 rests on TCRdb alone, since no DNA is present to check it. Germline CDR1 is DFQATT and CDR2 is SNEGSKA (reference sequence). CDR3 size: 17 residues. CDR3 sequence: CSASFPRGTGSTDTQYF.